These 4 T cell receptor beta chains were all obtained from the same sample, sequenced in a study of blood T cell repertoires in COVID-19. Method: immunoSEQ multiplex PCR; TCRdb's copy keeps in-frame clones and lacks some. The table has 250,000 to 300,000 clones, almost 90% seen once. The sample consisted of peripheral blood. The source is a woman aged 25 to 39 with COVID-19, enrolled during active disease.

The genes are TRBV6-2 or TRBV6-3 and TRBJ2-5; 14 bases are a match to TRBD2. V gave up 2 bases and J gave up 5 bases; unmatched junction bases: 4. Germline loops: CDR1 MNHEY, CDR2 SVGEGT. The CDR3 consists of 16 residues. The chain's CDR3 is CASSYGTSGSTETQYF. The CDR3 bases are TGTGCCAGCAGTTACGGGACTAGCGGGAGTACGGAGACCCAGTACTTC.

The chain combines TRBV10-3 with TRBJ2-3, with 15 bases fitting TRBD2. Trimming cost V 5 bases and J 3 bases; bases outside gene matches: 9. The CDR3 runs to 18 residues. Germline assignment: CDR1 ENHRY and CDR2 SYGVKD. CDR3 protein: CAISFGTSGRSSTDTQYF. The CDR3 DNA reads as TGTGCCATCAGTTTCGGGACTAGCGGGAGGAGTTCTACAGATACGCAGTATTTT.

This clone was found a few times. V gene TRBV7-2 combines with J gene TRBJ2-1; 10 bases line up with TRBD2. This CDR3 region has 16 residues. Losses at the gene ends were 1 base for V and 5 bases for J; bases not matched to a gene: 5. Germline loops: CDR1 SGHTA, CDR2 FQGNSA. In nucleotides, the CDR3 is TGTGCCAGCAGCTTAGGGAGCGGGAGGGTCAACAATGAGCAGTTCTTC. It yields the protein CASSLGSGRVNNEQFF.

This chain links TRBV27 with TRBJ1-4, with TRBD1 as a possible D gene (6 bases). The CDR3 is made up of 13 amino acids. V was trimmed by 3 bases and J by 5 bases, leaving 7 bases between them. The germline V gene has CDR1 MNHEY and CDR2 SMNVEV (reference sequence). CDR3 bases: TGTGCCAGCAGTTTGGGGACAAATGAAAAACTGTTTTTT. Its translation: CASSLGTNEKLFF.